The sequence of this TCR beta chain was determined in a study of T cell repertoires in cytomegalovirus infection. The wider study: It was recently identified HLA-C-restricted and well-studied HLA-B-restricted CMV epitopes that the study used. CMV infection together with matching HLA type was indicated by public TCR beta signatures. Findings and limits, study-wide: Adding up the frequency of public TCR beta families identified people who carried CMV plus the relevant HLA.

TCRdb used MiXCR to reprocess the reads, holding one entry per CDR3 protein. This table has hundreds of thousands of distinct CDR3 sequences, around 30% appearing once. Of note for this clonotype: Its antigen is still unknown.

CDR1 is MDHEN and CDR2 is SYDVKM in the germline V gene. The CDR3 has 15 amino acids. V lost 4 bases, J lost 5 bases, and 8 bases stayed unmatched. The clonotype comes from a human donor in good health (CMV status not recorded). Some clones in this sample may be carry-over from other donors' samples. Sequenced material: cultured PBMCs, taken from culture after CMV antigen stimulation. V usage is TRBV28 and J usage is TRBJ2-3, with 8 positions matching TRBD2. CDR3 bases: TGTGCCAGCAGTTGGACTAGCCCGAACCTAGATACGCAGTATTTT. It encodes CASSWTSPNLDTQYF. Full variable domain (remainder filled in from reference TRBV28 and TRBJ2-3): DVKVTQSSRYLVKRTGEKVFLECVQDMDHENMFWYRQDPGLGLRLIYFSYDVKMKEKGDIPEGYSVSREKKERFSLILESASTNQTSMYLCASSWTSPNLDTQYFGPGTRLTVL.